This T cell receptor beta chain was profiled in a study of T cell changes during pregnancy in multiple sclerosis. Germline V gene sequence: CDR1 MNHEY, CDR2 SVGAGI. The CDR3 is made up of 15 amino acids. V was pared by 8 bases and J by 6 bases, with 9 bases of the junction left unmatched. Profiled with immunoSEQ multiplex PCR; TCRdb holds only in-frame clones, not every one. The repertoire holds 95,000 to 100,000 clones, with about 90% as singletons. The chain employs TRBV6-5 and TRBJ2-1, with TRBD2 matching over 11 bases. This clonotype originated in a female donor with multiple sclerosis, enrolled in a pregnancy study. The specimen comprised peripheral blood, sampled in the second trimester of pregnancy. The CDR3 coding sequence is TGTGCCAGCGCATTAGCGGGAGGGCCACGCAATGAGCAGTTCTTC. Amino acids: CASALAGGPRNEQFF.